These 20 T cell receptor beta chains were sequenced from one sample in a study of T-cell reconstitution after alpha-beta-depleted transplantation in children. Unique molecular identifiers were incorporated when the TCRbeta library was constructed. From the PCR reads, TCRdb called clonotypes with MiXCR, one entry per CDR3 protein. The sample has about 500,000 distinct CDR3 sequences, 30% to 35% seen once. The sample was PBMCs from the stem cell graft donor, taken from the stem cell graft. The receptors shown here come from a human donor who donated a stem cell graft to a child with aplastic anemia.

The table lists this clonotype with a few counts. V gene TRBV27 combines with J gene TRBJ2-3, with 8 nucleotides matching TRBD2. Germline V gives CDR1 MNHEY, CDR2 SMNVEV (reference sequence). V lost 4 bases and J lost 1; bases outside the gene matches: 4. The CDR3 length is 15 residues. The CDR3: CASSWRGDRTDTQYF. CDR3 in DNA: TGTGCCAGCAGTTGGCGGGGGGACCGCACAGATACGCAGTATTTT.

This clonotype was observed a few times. In DNA, the CDR3 is TGTGCCAGCAGCTTGGGACAGCTCACCGGGGAGCTGTTTTTT. The encoded protein is CASSLGQLTGELFF. V and J are TRBV7-3 and TRBJ2-2; 7 bases agree with TRBD1. CDR1 and CDR2 from the germline V gene are SGHTA and FQGTGA. The V gene end was trimmed by 3 bases and the J gene end by 4 bases; junction bases not matched to a gene: 2. The CDR3 is 14 amino acids.

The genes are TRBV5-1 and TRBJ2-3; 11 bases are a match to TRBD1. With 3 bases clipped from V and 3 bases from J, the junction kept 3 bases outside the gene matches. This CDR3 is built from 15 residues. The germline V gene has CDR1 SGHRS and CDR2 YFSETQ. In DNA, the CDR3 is TGCGCCAGCAGCTGGACAGGGGGCTCGACAGATACGCAGTATTTT. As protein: CASSWTGGSTDTQYF.

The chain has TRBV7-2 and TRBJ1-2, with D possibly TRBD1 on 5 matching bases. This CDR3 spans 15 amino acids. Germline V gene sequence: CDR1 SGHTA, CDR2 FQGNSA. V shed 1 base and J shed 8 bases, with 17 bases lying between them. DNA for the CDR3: TGTGCCAGCAGCTTAGGCCTCGCGGGGGGATTGGGCTACACCTTC. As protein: CASSLGLAGGLGYTF.

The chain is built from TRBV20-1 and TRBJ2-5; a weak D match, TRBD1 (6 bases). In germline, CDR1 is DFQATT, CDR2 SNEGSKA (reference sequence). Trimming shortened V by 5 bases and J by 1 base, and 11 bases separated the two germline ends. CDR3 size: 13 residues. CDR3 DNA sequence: TGCAGTGCTGCGAAGGACAGCCAAGAGACCCAGTACTTC. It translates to CSAAKDSQETQYF.

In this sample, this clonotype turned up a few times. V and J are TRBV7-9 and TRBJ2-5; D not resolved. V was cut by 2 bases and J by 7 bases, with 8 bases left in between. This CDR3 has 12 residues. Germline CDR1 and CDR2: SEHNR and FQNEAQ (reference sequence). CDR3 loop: CASSLFVGTQYF. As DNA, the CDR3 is TGTGCCAGCAGCTTATTCGTGGGGACCCAGTACTTC.

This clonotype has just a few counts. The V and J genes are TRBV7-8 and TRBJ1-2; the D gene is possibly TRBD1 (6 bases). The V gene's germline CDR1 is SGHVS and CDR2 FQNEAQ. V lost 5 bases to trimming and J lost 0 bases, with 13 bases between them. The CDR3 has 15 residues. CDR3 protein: CASSLIQGANYGYTF. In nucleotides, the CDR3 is TGTGCCAGCAGCCTAATACAGGGAGCTAACTATGGCTACACCTTC.

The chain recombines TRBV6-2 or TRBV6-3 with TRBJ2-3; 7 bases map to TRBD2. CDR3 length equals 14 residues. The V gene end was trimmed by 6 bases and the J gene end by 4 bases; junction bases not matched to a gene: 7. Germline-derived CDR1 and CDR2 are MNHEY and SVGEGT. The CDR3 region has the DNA TGTGCCAGCAGAACAGCGGGACGACCAGATACGCAGTATTTT. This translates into CASRTAGRPDTQYF.

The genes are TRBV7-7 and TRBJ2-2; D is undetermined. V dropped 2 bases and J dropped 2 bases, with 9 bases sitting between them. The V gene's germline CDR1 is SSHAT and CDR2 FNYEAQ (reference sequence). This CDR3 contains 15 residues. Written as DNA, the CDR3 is TGTGCCAGCAGCTTAAGTAACGAAAACACCGGGGAGCTGTTTTTT. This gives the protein CASSLSNENTGELFF.

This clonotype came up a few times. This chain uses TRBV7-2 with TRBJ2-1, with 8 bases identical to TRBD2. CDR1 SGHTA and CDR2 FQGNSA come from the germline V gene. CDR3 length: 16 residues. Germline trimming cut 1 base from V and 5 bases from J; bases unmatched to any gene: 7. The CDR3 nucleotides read TGTGCCAGCAGCTTAGGTAGCGGGATGGCCCACAATGAGCAGTTCTTC. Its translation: CASSLGSGMAHNEQFF.

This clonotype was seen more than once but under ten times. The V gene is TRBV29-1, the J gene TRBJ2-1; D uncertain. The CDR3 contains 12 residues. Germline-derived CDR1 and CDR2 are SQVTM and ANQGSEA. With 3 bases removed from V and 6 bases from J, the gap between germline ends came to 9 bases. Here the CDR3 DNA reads TGCAGCGTTGAGCGGTCAGCCAATGAGCAGTTCTTC. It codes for CSVERSANEQFF.

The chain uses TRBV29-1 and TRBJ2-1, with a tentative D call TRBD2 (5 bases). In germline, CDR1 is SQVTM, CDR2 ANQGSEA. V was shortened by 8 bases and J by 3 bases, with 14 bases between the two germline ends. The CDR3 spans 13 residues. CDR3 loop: CSYNIRGYNEQFF. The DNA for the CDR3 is TGCAGCTACAATATACGGGGCTACAATGAGCAGTTCTTC.

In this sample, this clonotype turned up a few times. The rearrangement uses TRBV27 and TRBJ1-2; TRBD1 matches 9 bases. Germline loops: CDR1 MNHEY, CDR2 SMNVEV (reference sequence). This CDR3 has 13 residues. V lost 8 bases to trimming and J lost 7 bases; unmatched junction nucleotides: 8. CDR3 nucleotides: TGTGCCAGCGGGGGACAGGGAAGGGGTGGCTACACCTTC. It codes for CASGGQGRGGYTF.

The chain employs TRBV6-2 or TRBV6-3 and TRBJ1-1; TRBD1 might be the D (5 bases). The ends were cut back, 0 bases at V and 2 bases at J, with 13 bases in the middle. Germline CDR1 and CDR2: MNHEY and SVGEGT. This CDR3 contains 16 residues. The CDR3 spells CASSYSRESQNTEAFF. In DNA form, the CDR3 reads TGTGCCAGCAGTTACTCCAGGGAAAGCCAAAACACTGAAGCTTTCTTT.

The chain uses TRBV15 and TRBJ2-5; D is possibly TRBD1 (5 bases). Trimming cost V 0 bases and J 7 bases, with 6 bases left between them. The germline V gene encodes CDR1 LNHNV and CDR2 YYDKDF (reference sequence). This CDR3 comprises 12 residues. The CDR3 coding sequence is TGTGCCACCAGCAGAGATACAGGGACCCAGTACTTC. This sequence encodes CATSRDTGTQYF.

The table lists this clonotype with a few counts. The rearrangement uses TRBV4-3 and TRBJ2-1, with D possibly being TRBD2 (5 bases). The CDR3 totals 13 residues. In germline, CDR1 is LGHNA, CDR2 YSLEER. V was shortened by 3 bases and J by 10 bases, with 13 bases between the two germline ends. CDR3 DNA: TGCGCCAGCAGCCAGAACCGTTTAGCGGAGCAGTTCTTC. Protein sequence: CASSQNRLAEQFF.

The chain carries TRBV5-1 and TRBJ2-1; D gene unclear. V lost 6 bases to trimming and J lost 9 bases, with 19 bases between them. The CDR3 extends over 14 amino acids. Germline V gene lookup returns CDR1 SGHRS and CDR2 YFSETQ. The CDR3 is CASTLTSPSGEQFF. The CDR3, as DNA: TGCGCCAGCACCCTTACCAGCCCATCGGGTGAGCAGTTCTTC.

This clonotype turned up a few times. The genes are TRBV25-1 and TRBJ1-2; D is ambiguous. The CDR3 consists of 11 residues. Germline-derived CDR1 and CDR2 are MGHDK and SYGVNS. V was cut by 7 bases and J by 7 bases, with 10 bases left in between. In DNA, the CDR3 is TGTGCCAGCACCGGAATAGGTGGCTACACCTTC. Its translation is CASTGIGGYTF.

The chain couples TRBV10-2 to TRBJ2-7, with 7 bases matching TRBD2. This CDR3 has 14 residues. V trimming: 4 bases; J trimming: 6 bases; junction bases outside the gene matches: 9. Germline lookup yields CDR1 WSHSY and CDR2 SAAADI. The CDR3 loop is CASSVASGMGEQYV. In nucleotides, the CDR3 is TGCGCCAGCAGTGTCGCCAGCGGGATGGGCGAGCAGTACGTC.

Here the CDR3 reads CASSPRRNTGELFF. The CDR3 DNA sequence: TGTGCCAGCTCACCAAGGAGAAACACCGGGGAGCTGTTTTTT. The chain is built from TRBV18 and TRBJ2-2; D is undetermined. Germline V gene sequence: CDR1 KGHSH, CDR2 LQKENI. This CDR3 has 14 amino acids. The ends were cut back, 2 bases at V and 2 bases at J, with 6 bases in the middle.